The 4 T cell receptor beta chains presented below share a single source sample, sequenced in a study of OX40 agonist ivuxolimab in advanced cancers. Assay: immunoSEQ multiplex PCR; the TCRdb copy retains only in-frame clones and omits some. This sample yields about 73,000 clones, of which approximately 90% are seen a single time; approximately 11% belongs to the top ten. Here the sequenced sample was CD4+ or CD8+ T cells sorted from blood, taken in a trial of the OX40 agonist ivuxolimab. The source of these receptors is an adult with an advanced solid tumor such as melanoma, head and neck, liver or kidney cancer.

The CDR3 region has the DNA TGTGCCAGCAGTTTAGGTCTCGTTACCTACAATGAGCAGTTCTTC. Translating gives CASSLGLVTYNEQFF. The chain has TRBV27 and TRBJ2-1, with D unclear. The CDR3 contains 15 residues. Trimming removed 2 bases from V and 2 bases from J, with 10 bases in between. Germline CDR1 reads MNHEY; CDR2 reads SMNVEV (reference sequence).

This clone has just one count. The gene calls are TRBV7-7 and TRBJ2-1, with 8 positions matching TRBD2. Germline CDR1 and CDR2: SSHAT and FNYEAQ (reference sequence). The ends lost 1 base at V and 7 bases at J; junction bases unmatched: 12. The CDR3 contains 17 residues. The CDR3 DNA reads TGTGCCAGCAGCTTAGAGGTGGGCGGGAGGAGTATTAATGAGCAGTTCTTC. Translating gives CASSLEVGGRSINEQFF.

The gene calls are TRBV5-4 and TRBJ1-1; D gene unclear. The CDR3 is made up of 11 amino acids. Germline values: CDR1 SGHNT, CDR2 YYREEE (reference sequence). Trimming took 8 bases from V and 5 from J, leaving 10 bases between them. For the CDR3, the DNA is TGTGCCAGTAACGGAGGGACTGAAGCTTTCTTT. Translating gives CASNGGTEAFF.

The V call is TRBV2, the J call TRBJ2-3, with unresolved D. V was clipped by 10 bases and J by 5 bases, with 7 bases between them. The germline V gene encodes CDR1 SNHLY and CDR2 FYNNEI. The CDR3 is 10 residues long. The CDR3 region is CATTVDTQYF. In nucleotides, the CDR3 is TGTGCCACAACAGTAGATACGCAGTATTTT.